The sequence of this T cell receptor (beta chain) was determined in a study of vaccination effects on CD4 cells after COVID-19. Sequencing was preceded by expansion of antigen-specific CD4+ T cells with viral peptide pools in the ViraFEST assay. It was after approximately 11 days of culture that CD4+ T cells were isolated. With regard to this clone: Its specificity is unknown.

CDR1 MNHNS and CDR2 SASEGT come from the germline V gene. This CDR3 has 13 amino acids. The V gene lost 2 bases and the J gene lost 1 base, with 5 bases spanning the gap. Repertoires were generated with immunoSEQ multiplex PCR, while TCRdb's copy carries only in-frame clones and drops some. The table lists 45,000 to 65,000 clones, around 86% of them singletons. Study-wide results and limits: In healthy vaccinees, only 1 of 255 vaccine-induced clones cross-reacted with common cold coronaviruses.

The specimen was CD4+ T cells from PBMCs cultured with HCoV-229E spike peptides, collected before COVID-19 vaccination. This sequence joins TRBV6-1 and TRBJ2-5; D uncertain. The clonotype originates from a human donor who received a COVID-19 vaccine. Here the CDR3 reads CASSEQRQETQYF. The CDR3 nucleotides read TGTGCCAGCAGTGAACAGCGCCAAGAGACCCAGTACTTC.